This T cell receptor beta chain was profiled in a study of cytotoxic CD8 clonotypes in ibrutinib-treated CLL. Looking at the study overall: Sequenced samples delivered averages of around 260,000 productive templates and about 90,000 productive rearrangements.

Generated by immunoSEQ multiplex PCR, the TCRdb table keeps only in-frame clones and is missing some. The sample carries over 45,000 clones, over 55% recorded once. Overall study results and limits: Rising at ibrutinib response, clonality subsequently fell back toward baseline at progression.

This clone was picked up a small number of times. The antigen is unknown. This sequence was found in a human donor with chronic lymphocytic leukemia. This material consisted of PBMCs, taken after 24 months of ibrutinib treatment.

The CDR3 protein is CASSRVLRGQETQYF. Written as DNA, the CDR3 is TGTGCCAGCAGCCGGGTTTTGCGGGGCCAAGAGACCCAGTACTTC. V gene TRBV7-8 combines with J gene TRBJ2-5; D may be TRBD2 (6 bases). Between the trimmed V and J ends, which lost 5 bases and 1 base, there was a span of 14 bases. The germline V gene has CDR1 SGHVS and CDR2 FQNEAQ. This CDR3 spans 15 amino acids. The full variable domain, completed using reference TRBV7-8 and TRBJ2-5, is GAGVSQSPRYKVAKRGQDVALRCDPISGHVSLFWYQQALGQGPEFLTYFQNEAQLDKSGLPSDRFFAERPEGSVSTLKIQRTQQEDSAVYLCASSRVLRGQETQYFGPGTRLLVL.